A single T cell receptor (beta chain) is shown here with its context. To make TCR beta libraries, researchers used iRepertoire HTBI primers and Arm-PCR of CDR3 regions. TCRdb re-analysed the multiplex PCR reads in MiXCR, keeping a single row per CDR3 protein. The sample holds about 430,000 distinct CDR3 sequences; around 23% are singletons and the top ten take 13% to 15%. The data belong to a study of regulatory T cells in long-lasting Graves disease. As to time point: persistent/refractory GD, antithyroid drugs over 5 years with positive TRAb. Construction of the TCR library relied on RNA isolated from PBMCs. The CDR3 sequence is 15 residues long. Germline V lookup: CDR1 SEHNR, CDR2 FQNEAQ (reference sequence). Trimming shortened V by 4 bases and J by 3 bases, and 16 bases separated the two germline ends.

Sequenced material: peripheral blood mononuclear cells (PBMCs), taken when the disease was refractory, from a patient treated with antithyroid drugs. The chain employs TRBV7-9 and TRBJ2-7; D unresolved. The source of this sequence is a female donor with Graves disease. The DNA for the CDR3 is TGTGCCAGCAGCTCAGTAACCCCACCCGTCTACGAGCAGTACTTC. Protein: CASSSVTPPVYEQYF.